Presented here are 32 T cell receptor beta chains from one specimen sequenced in a study of CD8 T cells in ankylosing spondylitis (dated by TCRdb to 2017 to 2019). Broad study findings and their caveats: Blood from ankylosing spondylitis patients appeared to be characterized by a TCR beta motif composed of under 10 highly homologous amino acid variants.

No antigen has been identified for these receptors. Receptors were amplified or captured by 5' RACE. Sequencing took place on an Illumina HiSeq 2500. Using fastp at Q25 and MiXCR, TCRdb reprocessed the public reads and kept productive beta chains. Rows with a matching CDR3 protein are joined into one entry that keeps the most common DNA and genes. The sample records a few hundred thousand distinct CDR3 sequences, less than 10% of which are singletons. Approximately 15% of the sample is in the top ten clones. The sequenced sample consisted of blood, either unsorted or a sorted T cell fraction (not recorded which). These receptors all come from a male donor with ankylosing spondylitis.

V and J are TRBV6-1 and TRBJ2-1; the D is unclear. V was clipped by 0 bases and J by 8 bases, with 11 bases between them. CDR3 length: 14 residues. Germline CDR1 is MNHNS and CDR2 is SASEGT. The CDR3 region is CASSEAPDFHEQFF. The CDR3 region has the DNA TGTGCCAGCAGTGAAGCCCCGGATTTTCATGAGCAGTTCTTC.

V and J are TRBV30 and TRBJ2-2; D is unresolved. Germline V gene data show CDR1 as GTSNPN and CDR2 as SVGIG (reference sequence). CDR3 length equals 15 residues. V was clipped by 0 bases and J by 1 base, with 9 bases between them. The CDR3 sequence is CAWSVFLGNTGELFF. DNA of the CDR3: TGTGCCTGGAGTGTCTTTCTCGGGAACACCGGGGAGCTGTTTTTT.

This clonotype turned up a few times. The chain joins TRBV11-2 to TRBJ2-1, with a tentative D call TRBD2 (6 bases). The CDR3 extends over 13 amino acids. In germline, CDR1 is SGHAT, CDR2 FQNNGV. V was clipped by 5 bases and J by 10 bases, with 15 bases between them. The CDR3 DNA is TGTGCCAGCAGCGGACGACTAGGCGGGGAGCAGTTCTTC. Translating it yields CASSGRLGGEQFF.

This clonotype occurred a few times. The chain combines TRBV24-1 with TRBJ2-1; tentative D call: TRBD2 (5 bases). Germline CDR1 is KGHDR and CDR2 is SFDVKD. This CDR3 contains 11 residues. Trimming took 6 bases from V and 10 from J, leaving 9 bases between them. The CDR3 DNA is TGTGCCACCAGTCGGGGTCTCGAGCAGTTCTTC. This codes for CATSRGLEQFF.

The chain uses TRBV12-3 or TRBV12-4 and TRBJ1-4; D perhaps matches TRBD1 (5 bases). The CDR3 runs to 15 residues. V was cut by 7 bases and J by 5 bases, with 17 bases left in between. The CDR3 reads CASTQRGRENEKLFF. DNA for the CDR3: TGTGCCAGCACCCAACGGGGCAGGGAGAATGAAAAACTGTTTTTT.

This clonotype was counted between two and nine times. This chain uses TRBV12-3 or TRBV12-4 with TRBJ1-2; D possibly corresponds to TRBD1 (5 bases). V was shortened by 7 bases and J by 0 bases, with 12 bases between the two germline ends. The length of the CDR3 is 14 residues. The CDR3 region is CASNWGLANYGYTF. In DNA, the CDR3 is TGTGCCAGCAACTGGGGGTTAGCTAACTATGGCTACACCTTC.

This clonotype was detected only a few times. Written as DNA, the CDR3 is TGCAGCGTTGGATCGGGACTCTACAATGAGCAGTTCTTC. Protein: CSVGSGLYNEQFF. The chain uses TRBV29-1 and TRBJ2-1, with a tentative D call TRBD2 (6 bases). The V end was cut by 4 bases, the J end by 3 bases, with 10 bases between. The CDR3 has 13 residues. In germline, CDR1 is SQVTM, CDR2 ANQGSEA.

This clonotype was seen many times. The gene calls are TRBV11-2 and TRBJ2-3, with D perhaps TRBD2 (7 bases). CDR3 length equals 18 residues. V shed 3 bases and J shed 0 bases, with 19 bases lying between them. CDR1 is SGHAT, CDR2 FQNNGV, per germline. The DNA of the CDR3 is TGTGCCAGCAGCTTTCGGGGGAGCGGGGACACTAGCACAGATACGCAGTATTTT. This gives the protein CASSFRGSGDTSTDTQYF.

This rearrangement joins TRBV18 to TRBJ2-7; the D gene is possibly TRBD2 (7 bases). CDR1 is KGHSH, CDR2 LQKENI, per germline. The CDR3 runs 13 residues. The ends were cut back, 4 bases at V and 4 bases at J, with 11 bases in the middle. CDR3 sequence reads: CASSRGGEYEQYF. In DNA, the CDR3 is TGTGCCAGCTCACGGGGGGGCGAATACGAGCAGTACTTC.

CDR3 in amino acids: CASSLITQDSGNEQFF. Here the CDR3 DNA reads TGTGCCAGCAGCTTAATTACCCAGGACAGTGGGAATGAGCAGTTCTTC. This chain uses TRBV7-8 with TRBJ2-1; TRBD1 is a possible D gene (6 bases). Germline-derived CDR1 and CDR2 are SGHVS and FQNEAQ. Trimming left V 2 bases short and J 7 bases short, with 18 bases between. The CDR3 length is 16 residues.

This clonotype was picked up a small number of times. This sequence joins TRBV7-2 and TRBJ2-1, with 7 bases that match TRBD2. Germline CDR1 SGHTA, CDR2 FQGNSA. CDR3 size: 15 residues. J gave up 7 bases and V 2 bases, and 8 bases lay outside the gene matches. CDR3: CASSLRAGTGNEQFF. For the CDR3, the DNA is TGTGCCAGCAGCTTAAGAGCGGGAACGGGGAATGAGCAGTTCTTC.

This clonotype was detected a few times. V and J are TRBV10-3 and TRBJ1-6, with D possibly being TRBD1 (5 bases). This CDR3 contains 16 residues. Trimming removed 10 bases at V and 0 bases at J, with 16 bases between. Per the germline V gene, CDR1 is ENHRY and CDR2 is SYGVKD. CDR3 residues: CATRGHSSSYNSPLHF. CDR3 nucleotide sequence: TGTGCCACAAGGGGTCACTCAAGCTCCTATAATTCACCCCTCCACTTT.

The chain is built from TRBV20-1 and TRBJ1-1; a possible D gene is TRBD1 (6 bases). This CDR3 has 14 residues. Germline V gene lookup returns CDR1 DFQATT and CDR2 SNEGSKA (reference sequence). Trimming cost V 0 bases and J 8 bases, with 16 bases left between them. The CDR3 protein is CSARDPRGKSEAFF. DNA of the CDR3: TGCAGTGCTAGAGATCCCAGGGGCAAGTCGGAAGCTTTCTTT.

This clonotype was seen many times. This chain uses TRBV9 with TRBJ2-1, with TRBD2 identical over 8 bases. The CDR3 loop spans 17 amino acids. Germline V CDR1 and CDR2: SGDLS, YYNGEE. The V and J ends lost 0 bases and 9 bases, in that order; junction bases with no gene match: 14. CDR3 residues: CASSVGPQRERGGEQFF. For the CDR3, the DNA is TGTGCCAGCAGCGTAGGTCCCCAGCGGGAGCGGGGTGGTGAGCAGTTCTTC.

This clonotype came up a few times. The V gene is TRBV29-1, the J gene TRBJ2-7, with TRBD2 matching over 14 bases. Germline V lookup: CDR1 SQVTM, CDR2 ANQGSEA. The V segment lost 4 bases and the J segment 3 bases; nucleotides outside the gene matches: 2. This CDR3 contains 14 residues. DNA for the CDR3: TGCAGCGTTGTGGGACTAGCGGGAGTCTACGAGCAGTACTTC. This encodes CSVVGLAGVYEQYF.

This clonotype has ten or more counts. The chain links TRBV7-3 to TRBJ2-2; perhaps TRBD1 as D (6 bases). The germline V and J ends were trimmed by 3 bases and 0 bases, with 17 bases remaining between them. Germline V gene sequence: CDR1 SGHTA, CDR2 FQGTGA. The CDR3 totals 18 residues. The CDR3 protein is CASSFGGGSLANTGELFF. In DNA, the CDR3 is TGTGCCAGCAGCTTTGGGGGCGGGTCACTAGCGAACACCGGGGAGCTGTTTTTT.

The V and J genes are TRBV6-6 and TRBJ1-5, with unresolved D. The CDR3 is 10 amino acids. The germline V gene has CDR1 MNHNY and CDR2 SVGAGI (reference sequence). The V gene lost 11 bases and the J gene lost 5 bases, with 7 bases spanning the gap. DNA of the CDR3: TGTGCCGCGGGATATCAGCCCCAGCATTTT. Its protein is CAAGYQPQHF.

The chain recombines TRBV30 with TRBJ2-6; D remains ambiguous. There are 16 residues in the CDR3. V was pared by 0 bases and J by 2 bases, with 11 bases between. The V gene's germline CDR1 is GTSNPN and CDR2 SVGIG (reference sequence). In nucleotides, the CDR3 is TGTGCCTGGAGTGTAAATAGGCCCACTGGGGCCAACGTCCTGACTTTC. It translates to CAWSVNRPTGANVLTF.

This sequence joins TRBV15 and TRBJ2-3, with 13 nucleotides matching TRBD2. CDR3 size: 16 residues. Unmatched junction bases numbered 8, after V lost 0 bases and J lost 11 bases. CDR1 LNHNV and CDR2 YYDKDF come from the germline V gene (reference sequence). The CDR3 nucleotides are TGTGCCACCAGCAGAGATACTAGCGGGAGGGTTTGGGGGCAGTATTTT. Its translation is CATSRDTSGRVWGQYF. The variable domain in full, completed from reference TRBV15 and TRBJ2-3, reads DAMVIQNPRYQVTQFGKPVTLSCSQTLNHNVMYWYQQKSSQAPKLLFHYYDKDFNNEADTPDNFQSRRPNTSFCFLDIRSPGLGDTAMYLCATSRDTSGRVWGQYFGPGTRLTVL.

The chain's CDR3 is CASSFRRGADTQYF. The CDR3 nucleotides are TGTGCCAGCAGTTTTCGGAGGGGGGCAGATACGCAGTATTTT. The chain combines TRBV27 with TRBJ2-3; either TRBD1 or TRBD2 may fit D (6 bases each). Trimming took 3 bases from V and 4 from J, leaving 11 bases between them. CDR1 and CDR2 from the germline V gene are MNHEY and SMNVEV (reference sequence). This CDR3 is built from 14 residues.

There are a few counts of this clonotype. CDR3 bases: TGTGCCAGCAGCGAGGGGTTATGGGCGGGAGTTTACAATGAGCAGTTCTTC. The encoded protein is CASSEGLWAGVYNEQFF. The chain has TRBV9 and TRBJ2-1; 7 positions agree with TRBD2. Germline trimming cut 3 bases from V and 4 bases from J; bases unmatched to any gene: 13. The CDR3 covers 17 residues. CDR1 and CDR2 (germline): SGDLS, YYNGEE.

In this sample, this clonotype turned up a few times. The V and J genes are TRBV12-5 and TRBJ2-1, with 9 positions matching TRBD1. The trim removed 6 bases at V and 7 bases at J, leaving 7 bases unmatched. CDR3 length: 14 residues. Germline lookup yields CDR1 LGHNT and CDR2 FRNRAP. The CDR3: CASGMTGGGNEQFF. In DNA, the CDR3 is TGTGCTAGTGGCATGACAGGGGGGGGTAATGAGCAGTTCTTC.

Details on this clonotype: At one of its ends the junction is not consistent with the germline gene, which may arise from a read error. The V and J genes are TRBV28 and TRBJ1-1; the D is unclear. From germline, CDR1 is MDHEN and CDR2 SYDVKM. This CDR3 has 15 residues. The CDR3 DNA sequence: TGTGCCAGCAGTTTTGTAGGGCGGTTGAACGCTGAAGCTTTCTTT. This gives the protein CASSFVGRLNAEAFF.

This clonotype came up a few times. The rearrangement joins TRBV6-5 to TRBJ2-1; maybe TRBD2 (5 bases). CDR3 length equals 11 residues. V shed 6 bases and J shed 11 bases, with 11 bases lying between them. Germline loops: CDR1 MNHEY, CDR2 SVGAGI. The CDR3 region has the DNA TGTGCCAGCAGAAACCGGGAACAGCAGTTCTTC. Protein sequence: CASRNREQQFF.

This clonotype showed up many times. V gene TRBV29-1 combines with J gene TRBJ2-1; a weak D match, TRBD1 (5 bases). The CDR3 runs 14 residues. Trimming stripped 4 bases from V and 0 bases from J, with 10 bases between. Looked up from germline, CDR1 is SQVTM and CDR2 is ANQGSEA. CDR3 bases: TGCAGCGTTGTGGGCAGGGCCTCCTACAATGAGCAGTTCTTC. Translation gives CSVVGRASYNEQFF.

The sample holds a few counts of this clonotype. The V gene is TRBV7-9, the J gene TRBJ2-7; D perhaps matches TRBD1 (5 bases). Trimming removed 3 bases at V and 9 bases at J, with 12 bases between. The CDR3 runs 12 residues. Looked up from germline, CDR1 is SEHNR and CDR2 is FQNEAQ (reference sequence). CDR3: CASSFLEGVQYF. In DNA form, the CDR3 reads TGTGCCAGCAGCTTCCTAGAAGGGGTGCAGTACTTC.

The CDR3: CASSEDGVESYEQYF. CDR3 nucleotide sequence: TGTGCCAGCAGTGAAGACGGGGTCGAGAGTTACGAGCAGTACTTC. The chain links TRBV2 to TRBJ2-7, with a weak D call TRBD2 (5 bases). The germline gives CDR1 SNHLY, CDR2 FYNNEI. With 1 base removed from V and 4 bases from J, the gap between germline ends came to 14 bases. The CDR3 has 15 amino acids.

This clonotype was counted a few times. This rearrangement joins TRBV7-9 to TRBJ2-1; D is perhaps TRBD1 or TRBD2 (6 bases each). The CDR3 extends over 17 amino acids. Germline V gives CDR1 SEHNR, CDR2 FQNEAQ (reference sequence). Trimming took off 3 bases at V and 4 bases at J, with 19 bases between the two ends. The CDR3: CASSFRGDARGYNEQFF. CDR3 DNA sequence: TGTGCCAGCAGCTTTAGGGGGGACGCGCGGGGTTACAATGAGCAGTTCTTC.

V gene TRBV11-3 combines with J gene TRBJ2-3, with D uncertain. Trimming took 1 base from V and 5 from J, leaving 13 bases between them. The CDR3 has 15 amino acids. Germline-derived CDR1 and CDR2 are SGHNT and YENEEA. CDR3 nucleotide sequence: TGTGCCAGCAGCTTAGGTGGATTGAGCGAAGATACGCAGTATTTT. It is translated as CASSLGGLSEDTQYF.

This clonotype showed up many times. The V call is TRBV7-9, the J call TRBJ2-2; D may be TRBD1 (6 bases). The CDR3 totals 15 residues. CDR1 SEHNR and CDR2 FQNEAQ come from the germline V gene (reference sequence). V was clipped by 5 bases and J by 1 base, with 11 bases between them. In nucleotides, the CDR3 is TGTGCCAGCAGCGCCGGACAGAGGAACACCGGGGAGCTGTTTTTT. The encoded protein is CASSAGQRNTGELFF.

The chain carries TRBV20-1 and TRBJ1-2; D may be TRBD1 (6 bases). The CDR3 sequence is 14 residues long. V shed 0 bases and J shed 5 bases, with 13 bases lying between them. CDR1 is DFQATT and CDR2 is SNEGSKA in the germline V gene (reference sequence). Here the CDR3 DNA reads TGCAGTGCTAGAGAGGTGGGGGGGCAGTATGGCTACACCTTC. Translation gives CSAREVGGQYGYTF.

This clonotype was seen at least ten times. This chain joins TRBV5-1 and TRBJ2-2; 7 bases line up with TRBD1. With V trimmed by 0 bases and J by 6 bases, 2 bases remained unmatched. This CDR3 has 14 residues. Germline V gene data show CDR1 as SGHRS and CDR2 as YFSETQ. CDR3 bases: TGCGCCAGCAGCTTGGGACAGGGTGCCGGGGAGCTGTTTTTT. Translating it yields CASSLGQGAGELFF.